This T cell receptor (beta chain) came from a study of blood T cell repertoires in COVID-19. Overall study: T cells, B-cell-depleted T cells, or PBMCs supplied cDNA or gDNA.

The germline V gene encodes CDR1 MDHEN and CDR2 SYDVKM. The CDR3 length is 18 residues. J was trimmed by 0 bases and V by 6 bases; bases with no gene match: 6. Sequenced by immunoSEQ multiplex PCR; TCRdb stores in-frame clones only, minus some. The sample lists over 95,000 clones, less than 85% occurring once. V usage is TRBV28 and J usage is TRBJ2-4; the match to TRBD2 covers 15 bases. This clonotype originated in a woman aged 80 or over with active or convalescent COVID-19. What was sequenced was peripheral blood. CDR3 nucleotides: TGTGCCAGCAGATACCGGGGACTAGCGGGAGGAGCCAAAAACATTCAGTACTTC. Amino acids: CASRYRGLAGGAKNIQYF.